This T cell receptor (beta chain) was documented in a study of blood T cell repertoires in COVID-19. Looking at the study overall: Some COVID-19 samples were acute and others convalescent; all came from the United States, Italy and Spain. T cells, B-cell-depleted T cells, or PBMCs provided the cDNA or gDNA that served as material.

In the study's own analysis: It was from reference gene primer amplification that nucleated cell counts were estimated. Only in-frame clones appear in the TCRdb table, and some are missing; sequencing was by immunoSEQ multiplex PCR. D and trimming were read from the DNA, whereas the V and J calls and clone size are those reported in that table. The sample yields hundreds of thousands of clones, just under 85% seen once. Trimming stripped 5 bases from V and 2 bases from J, with 17 bases between. Germline V gene data show CDR1 as SGHRS and CDR2 as YFSETQ. There are 15 residues in the CDR3. This clone was picked up a small number of times.

The sequence derives from an elderly man with acute or convalescent COVID-19. The sample comprised peripheral blood. The chain combines TRBV5-1 with TRBJ2-7; possibly TRBD2 for D (5 bases). The CDR3 sequence is CASSKGETSAYEQYF. The DNA for the CDR3 is TGCGCCAGCAGTAAGGGAGAAACCTCCGCCTACGAGCAGTACTTC.